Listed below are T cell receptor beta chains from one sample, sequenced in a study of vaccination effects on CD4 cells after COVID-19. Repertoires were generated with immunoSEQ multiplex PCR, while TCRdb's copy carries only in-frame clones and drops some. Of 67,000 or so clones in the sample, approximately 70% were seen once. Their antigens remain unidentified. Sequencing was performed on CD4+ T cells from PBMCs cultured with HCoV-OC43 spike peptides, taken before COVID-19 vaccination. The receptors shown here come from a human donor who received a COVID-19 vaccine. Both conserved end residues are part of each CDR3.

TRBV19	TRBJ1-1	CASSFGGHNTEAFF
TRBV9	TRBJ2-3	CASSVDPSSNTDTQYF
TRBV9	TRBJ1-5	CASSVRQGVQPQHF
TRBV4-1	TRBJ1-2	CASSQDLDRTLNYGYTF
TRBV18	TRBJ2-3	CASSPGTGGTDTQYF
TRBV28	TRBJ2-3	CASSSPGQGATDTQYF
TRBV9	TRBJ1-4	CASSLGAQDRAREKLFF
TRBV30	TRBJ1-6	CAWSVTSLGSPLHF
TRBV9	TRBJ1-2	CASSGQGTQRVGYTF
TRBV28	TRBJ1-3	CASSLASGNTIYF
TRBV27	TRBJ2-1	CASSAGQQSYNEQFF
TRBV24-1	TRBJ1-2	CATNDTKGQGAGYTF
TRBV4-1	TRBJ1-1	CASSPGQGPEREAFF
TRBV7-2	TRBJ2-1	CASSFPQRGGLNSYNEQFF
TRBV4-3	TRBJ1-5	CASSQDRGGQPQHF
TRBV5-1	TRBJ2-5	CASSRQGWETQYF
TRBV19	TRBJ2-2	CASSMGARTGELFF
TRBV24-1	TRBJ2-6	CATGPTDSGANVLTF
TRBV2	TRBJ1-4	CASSAREKLFF
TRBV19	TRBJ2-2	CASSIKQGGTGELFF